This T cell receptor beta chain comes out of a study of cytomegalovirus exposure and HLA in healthy donors. About the study: In a previous analysis, nearly 120 million unique TCR beta sequences were found from about 179 million T cells. Study outcomes and limitations: Prior analysis indicated that the majority of TCR beta V segments exhibited productivity approximately 90% or approximately 30% of the time. Altogether, 150 or so TCR beta chains were recorded as cytomegalovirus-associated.

Germline values: CDR1 MNHEY, CDR2 SMNVEV (reference sequence). Trimming took 2 bases from V and 0 from J, leaving 8 bases between them. CDR3 length equals 14 residues. Points on this clone: Its antigen remains unidentified.

The PCR ran on 60 Vbeta and 13 Jbeta primers. Assay used: immunoSEQ multiplex PCR; TCRdb lists only in-frame clones, some missing. This table holds approximately 90,000 clones, 60% to 85% found once. The chain has TRBV27 and TRBJ2-7; tentatively, D is TRBD2 (5 bases). The source of this sequence is a boy aged 10-17 years in good health and CMV-seronegative. The sequenced material came from PBMCs. The CDR3 coding sequence is TGTGCCAGCAGTTTAAGAGGGCCCTCCTACGAGCAGTACTTC. The encoded protein is CASSLRGPSYEQYF.